The present TCR beta chain was sequenced within a study of blood T cell repertoires in COVID-19. Per the original data handling: Estimated nucleated cell counts came from reference gene primer amplification. Sequenced by immunoSEQ multiplex PCR; TCRdb stores in-frame clones only, minus some. V and J calls and clone size follow that table, whereas D and trimming were derived from the DNA. The table includes about 89,000 clones, approximately 90% detected once. Specimen: peripheral blood. This receptor was taken from a human donor with active COVID-19. The donor label of this sample is uncertain.

The CDR3 here is CASRDSDQETQYF. CDR3 sequence (DNA): TGTGCCAGCAGGGACAGCGATCAAGAGACCCAGTACTTC. This rearrangement joins TRBV9 to TRBJ2-5; possibly TRBD1 for D (6 bases). V was trimmed by 5 bases and J by 2 bases, leaving 10 bases between them. This CDR3 comprises 13 residues. The V gene's germline CDR1 is SGDLS and CDR2 YYNGEE. The variable domain in full, with the rest retrieved from reference TRBV9 and TRBJ2-5, is DSGVTQTPKHLITATGQRVTLRCSPRSGDLSVYWYQQSLDQGLQFLIQYYNGEERAKGNILERFSAQQFPDLHSELNLSSLELGDSALYFCASRDSDQETQYFGPGTRLLVL.